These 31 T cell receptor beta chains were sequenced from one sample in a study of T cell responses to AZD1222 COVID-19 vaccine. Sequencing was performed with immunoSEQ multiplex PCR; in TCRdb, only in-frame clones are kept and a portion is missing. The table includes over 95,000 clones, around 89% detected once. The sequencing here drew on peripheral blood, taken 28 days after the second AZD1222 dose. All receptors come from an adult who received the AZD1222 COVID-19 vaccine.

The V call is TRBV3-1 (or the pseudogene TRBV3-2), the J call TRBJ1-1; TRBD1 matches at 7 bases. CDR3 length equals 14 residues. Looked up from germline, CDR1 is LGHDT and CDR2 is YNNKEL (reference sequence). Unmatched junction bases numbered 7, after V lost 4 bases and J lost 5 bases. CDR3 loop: CASSPGDSYTEAFF. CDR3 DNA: TGTGCCAGCAGCCCGGGGGACAGTTATACTGAAGCTTTCTTT.

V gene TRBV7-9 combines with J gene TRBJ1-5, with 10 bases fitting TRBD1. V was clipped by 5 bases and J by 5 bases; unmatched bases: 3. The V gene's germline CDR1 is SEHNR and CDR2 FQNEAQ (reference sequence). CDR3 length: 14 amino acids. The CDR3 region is CASSRGQGHQPQHF. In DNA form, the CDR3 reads TGTGCCAGCAGCCGGGGACAGGGGCATCAGCCCCAGCATTTT. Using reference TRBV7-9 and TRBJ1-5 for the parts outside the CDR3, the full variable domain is DTGVSQNPRHKITKRGQNVTFRCDPISEHNRLYWYRQTLGQGPEFLTYFQNEAQLEKSRLLSDRFSAERPKGSFSTLEIQRTEQGDSAMYLCASSRGQGHQPQHFGDGTRLSIL.

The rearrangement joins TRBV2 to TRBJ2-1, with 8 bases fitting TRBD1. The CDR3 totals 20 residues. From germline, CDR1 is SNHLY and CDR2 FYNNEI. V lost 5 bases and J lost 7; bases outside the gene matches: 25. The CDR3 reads CASSRPSAGGDFVTLNEQFF. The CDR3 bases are TGTGCCAGCAGTAGACCTTCAGCAGGGGGCGATTTCGTCACGCTAAATGAGCAGTTCTTC.

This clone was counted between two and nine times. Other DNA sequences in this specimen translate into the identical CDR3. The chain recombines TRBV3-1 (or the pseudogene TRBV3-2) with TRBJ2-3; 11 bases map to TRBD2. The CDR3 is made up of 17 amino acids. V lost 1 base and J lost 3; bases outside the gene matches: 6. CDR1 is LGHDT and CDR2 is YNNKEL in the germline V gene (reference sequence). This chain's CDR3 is CASSQGAASGGTDTQYF. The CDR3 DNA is TGTGCCAGCAGCCAAGGGGCGGCTAGCGGGGGGACAGATACGCAGTATTTT.

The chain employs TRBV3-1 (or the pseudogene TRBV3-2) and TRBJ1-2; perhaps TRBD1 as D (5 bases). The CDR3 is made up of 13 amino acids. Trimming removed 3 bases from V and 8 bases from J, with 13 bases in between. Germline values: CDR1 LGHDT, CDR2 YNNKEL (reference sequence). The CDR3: CASSQGRLGGYTF. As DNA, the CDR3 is TGTGCCAGCAGCCAGGGACGGCTGGGCGGCTACACCTTC.

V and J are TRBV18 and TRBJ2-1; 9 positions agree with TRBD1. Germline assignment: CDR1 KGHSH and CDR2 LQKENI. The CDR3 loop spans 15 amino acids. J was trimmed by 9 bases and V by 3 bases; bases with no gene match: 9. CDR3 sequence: CASSPNRGPTSEQFF. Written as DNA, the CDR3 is TGTGCCAGCTCACCCAACAGGGGGCCCACATCTGAGCAGTTCTTC. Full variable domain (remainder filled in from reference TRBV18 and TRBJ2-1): NAGVMQNPRHLVRRRGQEARLRCSPMKGHSHVYWYRQLPEEGLKFMVYLQKENIIDESGMPKERFSAEFPKEGPSILRIQQVVRGDSAAYFCASSPNRGPTSEQFFGPGTRLTVL.

The CDR3 sequence: CASSPSDANYGYTF. CDR3 in DNA: TGTGCCAGCAGCCCGTCGGACGCGAACTATGGCTACACCTTC. The genes are TRBV6-4 and TRBJ1-2; D is ambiguous. CDR1 and CDR2 (germline): MRHNA, SNTAGT. This CDR3 has 14 amino acids. With 6 bases removed from V and 2 bases from J, the gap between germline ends came to 13 bases.

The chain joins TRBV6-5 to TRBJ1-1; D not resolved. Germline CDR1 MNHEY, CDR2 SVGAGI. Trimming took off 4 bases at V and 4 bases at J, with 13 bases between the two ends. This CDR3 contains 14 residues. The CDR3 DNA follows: TGTGCCAGCAGTTCGGTCCTTTTAGGCACTGAAGCTTTCTTT. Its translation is CASSSVLLGTEAFF.

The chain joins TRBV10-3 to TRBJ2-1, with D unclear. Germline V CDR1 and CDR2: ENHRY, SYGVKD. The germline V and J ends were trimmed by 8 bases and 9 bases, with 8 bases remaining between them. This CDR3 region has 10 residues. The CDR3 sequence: CAIGVGEQFF. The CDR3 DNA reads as TGTGCCATCGGTGTAGGTGAGCAGTTCTTC.

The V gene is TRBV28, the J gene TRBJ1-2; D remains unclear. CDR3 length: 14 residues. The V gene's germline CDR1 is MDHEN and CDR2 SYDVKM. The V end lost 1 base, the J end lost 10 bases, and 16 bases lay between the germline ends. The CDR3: CASSLFQATMPYTF. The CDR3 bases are TGTGCCAGCAGTTTATTCCAGGCCACAATGCCCTACACCTTC.

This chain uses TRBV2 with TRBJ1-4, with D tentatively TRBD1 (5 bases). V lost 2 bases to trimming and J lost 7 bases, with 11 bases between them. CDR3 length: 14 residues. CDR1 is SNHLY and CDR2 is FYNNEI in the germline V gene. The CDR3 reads CASSELRQPEKLFF. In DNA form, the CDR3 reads TGTGCCAGCAGTGAACTGCGACAGCCTGAAAAACTGTTTTTT. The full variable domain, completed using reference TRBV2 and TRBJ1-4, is EPEVTQTPSHQVTQMGQEVILRCVPISNHLYFYWYRQILGQKVEFLVSFYNNEISEKSEIFDDQFSVERPDGSNFTLKIRSTKLEDSAMYFCASSELRQPEKLFFGSGTQLSVL.

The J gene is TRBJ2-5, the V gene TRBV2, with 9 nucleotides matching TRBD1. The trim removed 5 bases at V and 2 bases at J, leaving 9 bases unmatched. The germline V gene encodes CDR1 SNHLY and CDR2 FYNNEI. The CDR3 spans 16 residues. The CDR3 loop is CASSLIAGTGQETQYF. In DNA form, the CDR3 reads TGTGCCAGCAGTCTGATTGCCGGGACAGGGCAAGAGACCCAGTACTTC.

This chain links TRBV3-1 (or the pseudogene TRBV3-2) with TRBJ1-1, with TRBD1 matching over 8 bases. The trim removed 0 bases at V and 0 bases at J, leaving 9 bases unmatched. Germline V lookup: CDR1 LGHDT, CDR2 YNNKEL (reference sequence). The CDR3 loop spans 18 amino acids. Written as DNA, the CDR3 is TGTGCCAGCAGCCAAGATTTTTCCGGGACAGGTTTGAACACTGAAGCTTTCTTT. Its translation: CASSQDFSGTGLNTEAFF.

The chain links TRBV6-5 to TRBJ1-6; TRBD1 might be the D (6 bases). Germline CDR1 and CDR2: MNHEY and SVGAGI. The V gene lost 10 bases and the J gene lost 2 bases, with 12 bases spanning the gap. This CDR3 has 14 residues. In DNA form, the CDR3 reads TGTGCCATCACCAGGGGTCCCTATAATTCACCCCTCCACTTT. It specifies CAITRGPYNSPLHF.

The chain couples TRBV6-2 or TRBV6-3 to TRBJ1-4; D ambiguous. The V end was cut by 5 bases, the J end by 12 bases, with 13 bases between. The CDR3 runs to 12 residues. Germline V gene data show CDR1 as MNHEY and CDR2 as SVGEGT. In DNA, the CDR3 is TGTGCCAGCAGTCACCTCGAGGAAGAACTGTTTTTT. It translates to CASSHLEEELFF.

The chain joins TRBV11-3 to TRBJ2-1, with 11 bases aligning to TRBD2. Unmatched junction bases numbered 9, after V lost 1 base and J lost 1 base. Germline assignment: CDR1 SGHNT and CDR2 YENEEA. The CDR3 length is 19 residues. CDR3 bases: TGTGCCAGCAGCTTAGGGATTAGCGGGGGGGTAGGGTCCTACAATGAGCAGTTCTTC. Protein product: CASSLGISGGVGSYNEQFF.

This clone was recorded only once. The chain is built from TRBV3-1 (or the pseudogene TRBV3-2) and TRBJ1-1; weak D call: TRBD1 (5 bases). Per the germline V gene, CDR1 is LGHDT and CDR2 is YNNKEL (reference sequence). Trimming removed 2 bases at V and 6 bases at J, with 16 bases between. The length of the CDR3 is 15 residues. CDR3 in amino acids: CASSQPTGPMAEAFF. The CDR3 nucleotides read TGTGCCAGCAGCCAACCCACGGGGCCAATGGCTGAAGCTTTCTTT.

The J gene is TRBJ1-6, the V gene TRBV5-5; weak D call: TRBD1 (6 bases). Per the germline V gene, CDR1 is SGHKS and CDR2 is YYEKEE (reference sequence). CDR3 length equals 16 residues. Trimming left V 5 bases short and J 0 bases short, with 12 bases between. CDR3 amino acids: CASRDDRSSYNSPLHF. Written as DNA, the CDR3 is TGTGCCAGCAGAGACGACAGGAGCTCCTATAATTCACCCCTCCACTTT.

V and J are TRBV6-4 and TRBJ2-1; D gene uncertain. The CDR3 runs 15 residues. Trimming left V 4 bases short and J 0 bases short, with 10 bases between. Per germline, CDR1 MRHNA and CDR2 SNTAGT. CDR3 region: CASSVHRDSYNEQFF. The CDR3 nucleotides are TGTGCCAGCAGTGTGCACCGAGACTCCTACAATGAGCAGTTCTTC.

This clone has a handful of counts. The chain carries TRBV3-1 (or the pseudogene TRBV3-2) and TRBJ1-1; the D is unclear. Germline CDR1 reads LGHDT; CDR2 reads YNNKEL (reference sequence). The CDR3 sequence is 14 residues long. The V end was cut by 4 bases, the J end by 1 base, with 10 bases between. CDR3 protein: CASSPDGWNTEAFF. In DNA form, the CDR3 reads TGTGCCAGCAGCCCCGACGGCTGGAACACTGAAGCTTTCTTT.

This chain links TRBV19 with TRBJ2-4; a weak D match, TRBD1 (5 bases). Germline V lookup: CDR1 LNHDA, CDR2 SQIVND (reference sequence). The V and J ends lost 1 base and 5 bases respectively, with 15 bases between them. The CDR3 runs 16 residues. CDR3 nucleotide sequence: TGTGCCAGTAGTATAGGATTAGGGGTCGGCCAAAACATTCAGTACTTC. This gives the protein CASSIGLGVGQNIQYF.

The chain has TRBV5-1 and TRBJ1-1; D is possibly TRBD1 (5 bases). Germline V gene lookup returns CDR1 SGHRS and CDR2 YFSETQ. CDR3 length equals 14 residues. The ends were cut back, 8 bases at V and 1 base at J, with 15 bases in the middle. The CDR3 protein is CASTPGGRNTEAFF. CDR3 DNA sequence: TGCGCCAGTACCCCGGGGGGGAGGAACACTGAAGCTTTCTTT.

The CDR3 coding sequence is TGTGCCAGCAGCCAAGGGGCCGGGGACCTCTCCTACGAGCAGTACTTC. Translating it yields CASSQGAGDLSYEQYF. The V gene is TRBV3-1 (or the pseudogene TRBV3-2), the J gene TRBJ2-7, with D perhaps given as TRBD1 or TRBD2 (5 bases each). The CDR3 has 16 residues. CDR1 is LGHDT, CDR2 YNNKEL, per germline (reference sequence). Trimming cost V 1 base and J 0 bases, with 13 bases left between them.

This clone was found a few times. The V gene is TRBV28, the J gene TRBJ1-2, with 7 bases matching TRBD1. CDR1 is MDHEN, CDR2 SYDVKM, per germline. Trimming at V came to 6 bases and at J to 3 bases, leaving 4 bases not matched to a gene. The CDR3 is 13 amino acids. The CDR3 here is CASRSGTDYGYTF. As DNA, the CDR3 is TGTGCCAGCAGATCCGGGACAGACTATGGCTACACCTTC.

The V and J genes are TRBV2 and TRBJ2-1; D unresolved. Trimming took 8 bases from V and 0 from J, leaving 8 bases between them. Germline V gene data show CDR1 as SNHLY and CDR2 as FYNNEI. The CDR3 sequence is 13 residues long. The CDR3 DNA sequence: TGTGCCAGCGAGACCAGCTCCTACAATGAGCAGTTCTTC. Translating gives CASETSSYNEQFF. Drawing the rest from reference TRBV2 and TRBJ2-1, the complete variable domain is EPEVTQTPSHQVTQMGQEVILRCVPISNHLYFYWYRQILGQKVEFLVSFYNNEISEKSEIFDDQFSVERPDGSNFTLKIRSTKLEDSAMYFCASETSSYNEQFFGPGTRLTVL.

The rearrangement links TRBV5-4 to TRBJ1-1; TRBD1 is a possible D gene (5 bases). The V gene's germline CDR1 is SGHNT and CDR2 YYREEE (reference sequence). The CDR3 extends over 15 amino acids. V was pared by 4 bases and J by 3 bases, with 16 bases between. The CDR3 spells CASSMGGRADTEAFF. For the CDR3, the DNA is TGTGCCAGCAGCATGGGCGGCAGGGCTGACACTGAAGCTTTCTTT.

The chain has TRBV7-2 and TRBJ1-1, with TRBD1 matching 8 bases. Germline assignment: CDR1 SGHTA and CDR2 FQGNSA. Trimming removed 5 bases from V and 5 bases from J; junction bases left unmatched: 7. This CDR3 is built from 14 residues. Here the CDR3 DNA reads TGTGCCAGCAGCCGTCAGGGGGCTAAGACTGAAGCTTTCTTT. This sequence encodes CASSRQGAKTEAFF.

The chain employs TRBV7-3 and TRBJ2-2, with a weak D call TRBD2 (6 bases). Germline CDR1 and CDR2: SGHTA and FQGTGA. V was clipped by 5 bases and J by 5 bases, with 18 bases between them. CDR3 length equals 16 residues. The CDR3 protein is CASSPSSGYGTGELFF. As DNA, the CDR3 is TGTGCCAGCAGCCCCTCAAGCGGGTATGGGACCGGGGAGCTGTTTTTT. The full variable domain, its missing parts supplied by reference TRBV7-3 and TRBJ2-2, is GAGVSQTPSNKVTEKGKYVELRCDPISGHTALYWYRQSLGQGPEFLIYFQGTGAADDSGLPNDRFFAVRPEGSVSTLKIQRTERGDSAVYLCASSPSSGYGTGELFFGEGSRLTVL.

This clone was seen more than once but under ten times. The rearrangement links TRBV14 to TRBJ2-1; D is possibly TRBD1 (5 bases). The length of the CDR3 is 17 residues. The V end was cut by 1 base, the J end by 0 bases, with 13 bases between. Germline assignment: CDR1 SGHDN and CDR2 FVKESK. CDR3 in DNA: TGTGCCAGCAGCCAAGGCGGCAGGGTAAGCTCCTACAATGAGCAGTTCTTC. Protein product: CASSQGGRVSSYNEQFF.

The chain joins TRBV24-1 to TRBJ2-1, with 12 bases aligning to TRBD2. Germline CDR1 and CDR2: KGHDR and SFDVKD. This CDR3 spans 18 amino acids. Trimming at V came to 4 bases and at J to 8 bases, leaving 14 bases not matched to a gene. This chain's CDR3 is CATSEASGGDSRVDEQFF. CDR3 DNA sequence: TGTGCCACCAGTGAGGCTAGCGGGGGGGATTCGAGGGTCGATGAGCAGTTCTTC.

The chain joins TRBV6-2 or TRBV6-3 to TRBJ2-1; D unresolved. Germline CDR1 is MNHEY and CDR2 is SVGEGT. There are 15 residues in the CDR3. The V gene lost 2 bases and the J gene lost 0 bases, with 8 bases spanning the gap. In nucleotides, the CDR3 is TGTGCCAGCAGTTACCAGGCGGACTCCTACAATGAGCAGTTCTTC. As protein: CASSYQADSYNEQFF.